Listed below are T cell receptor beta chains from one sample, sequenced in a study of T-cell memory formation after mild COVID-19. TCRdb passed the 5' RACE reads through MiXCR, listing each CDR3 protein once. The sample consists of hundreds of thousands of distinct CDR3 sequences, approximately 16% of them appearing once. The sequencing sample was made of PBMCs or a T cell subset sorted from them (not recorded which). The receptors were sampled from a man younger than 35 who had mild COVID-19 (a few samples of this study predate the infection). Cell type and time point are not known. CDR3s include the opening cysteine and the closing phenylalanine or tryptophan. D genes are given only for firm matches. Expanded clones are given a class, and other clones once, few, many or no size at all.

size,V,J,D,DNA,CDR3
.,TRBV7-9,TRBJ1-1,.,TGTGCCAGCAGCTTAAACTCAATCAGGAACACTGAAGCTTTCTTT,CASSLNSIRNTEAFF
few,TRBV12-3/TRBV12-4,TRBJ1-1,.,TGTGCCAGCAGTCCACCAGTTCACAGAGAAGCTTTCTTT,CASSPPVHREAFF
.,TRBV5-1,TRBJ2-1,TRBD1,TGCGCCAGCAGTCTTGGGACAGGGGTATCGAATGAGCAGTTCTTC,CASSLGTGVSNEQFF
.,TRBV7-8,TRBJ2-3,TRBD2,TGTGCCAGCAGCCTGGCTAGCGGGGGTGGGTTAAGCACAGATACGCAGTATTTT,CASSLASGGGLSTDTQYF
.,TRBV5-1,TRBJ2-3,TRBD2,TGCGCCAGCAGCTTGCTAGGTCCGGGGAGGGCAGATACGCAGTATTTT,CASSLLGPGRADTQYF
.,TRBV20-1,TRBJ2-3,TRBD2,TGCAGTGCCACTCACCGAGGGTTAGCGGGGGAAACAGATACGCAGTATTTT,CSATHRGLAGETDTQYF
.,TRBV4-1,TRBJ1-1,TRBD1,TGCGCCAGCAGCCATGGACACACCCGGGACAGGGGGACTGAAGCTTTCTTT,CASSHGHTRDRGTEAFF
few,TRBV4-1,TRBJ2-1,TRBD2,TGCGCCAGCAGCCCTGGACTAGCGGGTGCCGCGGTTGAGCAGTTCTTC,CASSPGLAGAAVEQFF
few,TRBV18,TRBJ2-5,TRBD1,TGTGCCAGCTCACCTCAGGGGGCCCAAGAGACCCAGTACTTC,CASSPQGAQETQYF
.,TRBV5-1,TRBJ2-5,.,TGCGCCAGCAGCTTGGCTAGCGTGAGACGGGCGGAGACCCAGTACTTC,CASSLASVRRAETQYF
few,TRBV18,TRBJ1-2,.,TGTGCCAGCTCACCGGAGGGTTCTAACTATGGCTACACCTTC,CASSPEGSNYGYTF
.,TRBV29-1,TRBJ2-3,TRBD2,TGCAGCGTCAAGAGCGGGGGCCTGGATACGCAGTATTTT,CSVKSGGLDTQYF
few,TRBV5-6,TRBJ2-7,TRBD1,TGTGCCAGCAGCCCCCAATCCGGGACAGCCTACGAGCAGTACTTC,CASSPQSGTAYEQYF
.,TRBV10-3,TRBJ2-3,.,TGTGCCATCAGTGCGCAGGGACTGAGCACAGATACGCAGTATTTT,CAISAQGLSTDTQYF
.,TRBV7-9,TRBJ2-1,.,TGTGCCAGCAGCGGGGCTACAGGGAGGAGGTACAATGAGCAGTTCTTC,CASSGATGRRYNEQFF
few,TRBV6-5,TRBJ2-7,.,TGTGCCAGCAGTTACTCTGGGGTCCCGGGCTACGAGCAGTACTTC,CASSYSGVPGYEQYF
.,TRBV20-1,TRBJ2-5,.,TGCAGTGCTCCGATTCAGGGCGGAGAGACCCAGTACTTC,CSAPIQGGETQYF
few,TRBV5-1,TRBJ2-2,.,TGCGCCAGCTCGGCCAGTAACACCGGGGAGCTGTTTTTT,CASSASNTGELFF
.,TRBV7-2,TRBJ1-3,.,TGTGCCAGCAGCATCATGCGAACCACAAACGGAAACACCATATATTTT,CASSIMRTTNGNTIYF
few,TRBV6-2/TRBV6-3,TRBJ2-1,.,TGTGCCAGCACCACCTCCTACAATGAGCAGTTCTTC,CASTTSYNEQFF
few,TRBV5-1,TRBJ2-5,TRBD1,TGCGCCAGCAGCATCGAACAGGGGACGTCGGGGACCCAGTACTTC,CASSIEQGTSGTQYF
few,TRBV7-9,TRBJ1-1,.,TGTGCCAGCAGCGGCCAGAGGACGGATATGAACACTGAAGCTTTCTTT,CASSGQRTDMNTEAFF
few,TRBV7-2,TRBJ2-5,.,TGTGCCAGCAGCTTAGCGTCAGCTAGCTCCCAAGAGACCCAGTACTTC,CASSLASASSQETQYF
.,TRBV6-5,TRBJ1-6,.,TGTGCCAGCAAGAGGGAGGTATCCTATAATTCACCCCTCCACTTT,CASKREVSYNSPLHF
many,TRBV7-2,TRBJ2-3,TRBD2,TGTGCCAGCAGCAGGACTAGCGGGGGACTCTTTGATATTACGCAGTATTTT,CASSRTSGGLFDITQYF
.,TRBV29-1,TRBJ1-2,.,TGCAGCGTTGAAGTAGGGGTAGCTAACTATGGCTACACCTTC,CSVEVGVANYGYTF
few,TRBV29-1,TRBJ2-2,.,TGCAGCGTTGTTTTGCAGAACACCGGGGAGCTGTTTTTT,CSVVLQNTGELFF
few,TRBV5-6,TRBJ2-1,TRBD1,TGTGCCAGCAGCCCAAAGCGACAGGGGACATACAATGAGCAGTTCTTC,CASSPKRQGTYNEQFF
.,TRBV7-3,TRBJ2-3,TRBD2,TGTGCCAGCAGCCCATGGGGGGGTGGAGATACGCAGTATTTT,CASSPWGGGDTQYF
.,TRBV4-2,TRBJ2-1,TRBD2,TGTGCCAGCAGCCAAAGTGGACTAGCGGGGATCTACAATGAGCAGTTCTTC,CASSQSGLAGIYNEQFF
.,TRBV19,TRBJ1-1,.,TGTGCCACCTCCGGAGGGTCGTCAAACACTGAAGCTTTCTTT,CATSGGSSNTEAFF
.,TRBV12-3/TRBV12-4,TRBJ1-3,.,TGTGCCAGCAGCTCACAGCCTGGAAACACCATATATTTT,CASSSQPGNTIYF
.,TRBV5-1,TRBJ1-5,.,TGCGCCAGCAGCTTGGTGCCTGGGAGTGGTCAGCCCCAGCATTTT,CASSLVPGSGQPQHF
few,TRBV7-2,TRBJ2-7,.,TGTGCCAGCAGGGGGACGGTCGAGCAGTACTTC,CASRGTVEQYF
.,TRBV20-1,TRBJ1-1,.,TGCAGTGCTAGAGATCCCTGGAGAGGGGACACTGAAGCTTTCTTT,CSARDPWRGDTEAFF
.,TRBV12-3/TRBV12-4,TRBJ1-2,.,TGTGCCAGCAGTTTTTCGACAGGTCCCTCCTTC,CASSFSTGPSF
.,TRBV7-9,TRBJ1-1,TRBD1,TGTGCCAGCAGCCCCCGGGACAGGGAAGGTGAAGCTTTCTTT,CASSPRDREGEAFF
.,TRBV12-3/TRBV12-4,TRBJ1-1,.,TGTGCCAGCAGTTTATTCAGCTGGGGGCGGAACACTGAAGCTTTCTTT,CASSLFSWGRNTEAFF
many,TRBV7-2,TRBJ1-1,TRBD1,TGTGCCAGCAGCCCGACAGGGATGAACACTGAAGCTTTCTTT,CASSPTGMNTEAFF
few,TRBV15,TRBJ2-7,TRBD2,TGTGCCACCAGCAGAGATGGGGGGACTATCGGGGAGCAGTACTTC,CATSRDGGTIGEQYF
many,TRBV27,TRBJ1-1,.,TGTGCCAGCAGTTTAGAGGGCGAAGCTTTCTTT,CASSLEGEAFF
few,TRBV4-1,TRBJ2-2,.,TGCGCCAGCAGCCTGACGACTGGACCGGCTTCGAACACCGGGGAGCTGTTTTTT,CASSLTTGPASNTGELFF
few,TRBV2,TRBJ2-1,TRBD2,TGTGCCAGCAGTGACCTGGGACTAGCGGGTCCGAGCTCCTACAATGAGCAGTTCTTC,CASSDLGLAGPSSYNEQFF
.,TRBV6-6,TRBJ2-1,.,TGTGCCAGCAGTTCCGGAGATGAGCAGTTCTTC,CASSSGDEQFF
.,TRBV3-1,TRBJ2-2,TRBD2,TGTGCCAGCAGCCCCGGACTAGCGGGGGGAGCAACCGGGGAGCTGTTTTTT,CASSPGLAGGATGELFF
few,TRBV27,TRBJ2-7,.,TGTGCCAGCAGTTCCCCCGGAGGTGTAGGGGGTTACGAGCAGTACTTC,CASSSPGGVGGYEQYF
few,TRBV4-1,TRBJ2-2,TRBD1,TGCGCCAGCAGCCAAGAACTCAGGGGGCCAGGGGAGCTGTTTTTT,CASSQELRGPGELFF
few,TRBV28,TRBJ1-1,.,TGTGCCAGCAGTTTAATTGGGACTGAAGCTTTCTTT,CASSLIGTEAFF
few,TRBV4-3,TRBJ1-4,.,TGCGCCAGCAGCCAAGATTGGGGATGGGGCACTAATGAAAAACTGTTTTTT,CASSQDWGWGTNEKLFF
few,TRBV9,TRBJ1-1,.,TGTGCCAGCAGCGGGGCAGGAACCATGAACACTGAAGCTTTCTTT,CASSGAGTMNTEAFF
.,TRBV5-4,TRBJ1-5,TRBD1,TGTGCCAGCAGCCCGGGACAGGGCGACAATCAGCCCCAGCATTTT,CASSPGQGDNQPQHF
.,TRBV2,TRBJ2-5,.,TGTGCCAGCAGTACCGGGACCCTTCAAGAGACCCAGTACTTC,CASSTGTLQETQYF